This entry is about one TCR beta chain. The antigen remains unidentified. The data were taken from a study of shared clonotypes between healthy human individuals. Study-wide findings and caveats: Generation probability values for non-shared clonotypes were lower than those for clonotypes shared by all four donors. Naive subsets, compared against memory subsets, generally had larger estimated richness values.

Splitting of each subset's genomic DNA was done evenly across several immunoSEQ plates. Replicate sorted-subset PCRs were loaded with roughly 200 ng DNA, 30,000 to 35,000 T cell genomes. Repertoires were generated with immunoSEQ multiplex PCR, while TCRdb's copy carries only in-frame clones and drops some. The sample includes about 1.1 million clones, 75% to 80% seen only once; the top ten take approximately 0.52%. Germline-derived CDR1 and CDR2 are MDHEN and SYDVKM. V lost 5 bases to trimming and J lost 1 base; unmatched junction nucleotides: 13. The CDR3 is made up of 17 amino acids. The TCR was taken from a man younger than 35 in good health. Some clones in this sample may be carry-over from other donors' samples. The chain recombines TRBV28 with TRBJ1-1; 7 nucleotides match TRBD1. Sample: memory CD4+ T cells from PBMCs. Regarding subset: CD45RA-negative fraction. CDR3 loop: CASSAGTAALSNTEAFF. CDR3 nucleotides: TGTGCCAGCAGTGCAGGGACAGCTGCTTTGTCGAACACTGAAGCTTTCTTT.